In its sample, the clone carrying this T cell receptor (beta chain) was seen once. The sample comes from a study of CD8 T cells in Susac syndrome. A quantity of roughly 0.5 to 1 ug RNA underwent reverse transcription using random hexamers. An immunoSEQ multiplex PCR amplified TCR beta CDR3 over 54 Vbeta and 13 Jbeta. From the immunoSEQ multiplex PCR reads, TCRdb called clonotypes with MiXCR, one entry per CDR3 protein. There are 53,000 or so distinct CDR3 sequences in the sample; approximately 93% occur only once, and approximately 0.53% lies in the top ten. The junction had 5 bases not matched to a gene; V was cut back by 4 bases and J by 3 bases. CDR3 length: 18 amino acids. In germline, CDR1 is SGHTA, CDR2 FQGNSA.

The V gene is TRBV7-2, the J gene TRBJ2-2, with 16 positions matching TRBD2. The TCR originated in a human donor in good health. The sequenced sample was CD8+ T cells from PBMCs. CDR3 loop: CASSSGLAGGRYTGELFF. The DNA of the CDR3 is TGTGCCAGCAGCTCGGGACTAGCGGGAGGGCGGTACACCGGGGAGCTGTTTTTT.